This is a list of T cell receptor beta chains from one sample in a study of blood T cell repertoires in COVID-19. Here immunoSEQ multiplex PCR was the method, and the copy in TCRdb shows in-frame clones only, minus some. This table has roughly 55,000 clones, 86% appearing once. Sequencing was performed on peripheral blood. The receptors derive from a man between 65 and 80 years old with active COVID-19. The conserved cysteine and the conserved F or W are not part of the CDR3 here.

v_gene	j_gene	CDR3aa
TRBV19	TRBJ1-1	ASTALSEAF
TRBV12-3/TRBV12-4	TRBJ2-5	ASSLARSETQY
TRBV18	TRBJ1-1	ATGTGGTEAF
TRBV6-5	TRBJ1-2	ASSYSLQGIIT
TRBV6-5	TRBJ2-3	ASSSRTGEDTQY
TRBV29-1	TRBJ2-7	SVARDSYEQY
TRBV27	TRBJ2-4	ASSSFSGDKNIQY
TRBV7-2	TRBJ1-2	ASSLGRDRPYGYT
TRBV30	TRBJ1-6	AWSPGMNSPLH
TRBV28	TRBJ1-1	ASSTEGGNTEAF
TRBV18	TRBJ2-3	ASSPPGLARDTQY
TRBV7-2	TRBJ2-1	ASSLVGSAGFSYNEQF
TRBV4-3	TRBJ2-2	ASSQGLAGNTGELF
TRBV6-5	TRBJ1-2	ASSSTEIYGYT
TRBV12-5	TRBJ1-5	ASGLEDRDYQPQH
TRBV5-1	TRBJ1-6	ASSPGTGGTFHNSPLH
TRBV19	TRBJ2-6	ASSQGGRGRRGANVLT
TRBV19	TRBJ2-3	ASSIMTGKADTQY
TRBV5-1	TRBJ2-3	ASSLREGTDTQY
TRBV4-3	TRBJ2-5	ASSQELAGNEETQY
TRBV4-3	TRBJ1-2	ASSQDMSGAAGYT
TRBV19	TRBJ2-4	ASRSRGTFENIQY
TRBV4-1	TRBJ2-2	ASSQDPKGAGTGELF